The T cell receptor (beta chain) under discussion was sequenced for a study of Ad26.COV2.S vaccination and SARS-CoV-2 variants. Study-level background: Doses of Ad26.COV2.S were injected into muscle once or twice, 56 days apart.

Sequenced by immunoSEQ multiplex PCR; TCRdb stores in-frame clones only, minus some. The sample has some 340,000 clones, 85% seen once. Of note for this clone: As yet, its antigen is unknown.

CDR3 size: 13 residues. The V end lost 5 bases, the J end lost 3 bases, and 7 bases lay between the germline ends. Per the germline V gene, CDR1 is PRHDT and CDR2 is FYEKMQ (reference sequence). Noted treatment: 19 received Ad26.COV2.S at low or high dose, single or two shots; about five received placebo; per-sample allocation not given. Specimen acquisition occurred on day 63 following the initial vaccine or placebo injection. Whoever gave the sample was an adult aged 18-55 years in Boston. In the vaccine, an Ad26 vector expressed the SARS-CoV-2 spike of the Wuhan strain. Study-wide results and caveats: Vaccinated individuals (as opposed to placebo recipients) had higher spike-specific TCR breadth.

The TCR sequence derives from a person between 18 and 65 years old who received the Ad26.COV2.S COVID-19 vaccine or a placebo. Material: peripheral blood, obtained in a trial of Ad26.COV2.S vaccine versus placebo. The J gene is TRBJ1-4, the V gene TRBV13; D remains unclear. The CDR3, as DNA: TGTGCCAGCAGCCTCGGTCCTAATGAAAAACTGTTTTTT. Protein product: CASSLGPNEKLFF.